Listed here are 26 T cell receptor beta chains from one sample, sequenced in a study of blood T cells in healthy people across ages. The authors ran a second PCR of 7 to 11 cycles using a sample-barcoded 5' primer and a J-beta primer mix. TCRdb analysed the 5' RACE reads with MiXCR anew, one entry per CDR3 protein. Here the sample spans about 670,000 distinct CDR3 sequences, roughly half being singletons. The sequenced sample consisted of blood. These receptor sequences come from a woman at least 80 years old in good health.

In its sample, this clonotype was seen many times. J is TRBJ2-3 and V is TRBV20-1, with 7 bases aligning to TRBD2. Trimming removed 0 bases from V and 4 bases from J; junction bases left unmatched: 7. Germline CDR1 DFQATT, CDR2 SNEGSKA (reference sequence). This CDR3 has 15 amino acids. The CDR3, as DNA: TGCAGTGCTAGAGATTTGGGGGGGATCGCAGATACGCAGTATTTT. It encodes CSARDLGGIADTQYF.

This chain links TRBV29-1 with TRBJ2-1, with D unclear. Germline V gene lookup returns CDR1 SQVTM and CDR2 ANQGSEA. V was trimmed by 3 bases and J by 5 bases, leaving 5 bases between them. The CDR3 sequence is 11 residues long. The CDR3 is CSVDRHNEQFF. In DNA form, the CDR3 reads TGCAGCGTTGACAGACACAATGAGCAGTTCTTC.

This clonotype turned up a few times. V gene TRBV30 combines with J gene TRBJ1-2, with D uncertain. The CDR3 extends over 12 amino acids. The V gene's germline CDR1 is GTSNPN and CDR2 SVGIG (reference sequence). V was clipped by 1 base and J by 4 bases, with 7 bases between them. The CDR3 region is CAWSENVYGYTF. The CDR3 DNA reads as TGTGCCTGGAGTGAAAACGTCTATGGCTACACCTTC.

This clonotype occurred a few times. The chain recombines TRBV5-1 with TRBJ1-5, with D tentatively TRBD1 (6 bases). The CDR3 runs to 16 residues. Germline CDR1 and CDR2: SGHRS and YFSETQ. V was clipped by 0 bases and J by 4 bases, with 14 bases between them. The CDR3 coding sequence is TGCGCCAGCAGCTTGGCCTACAGGGTTAAGAATCAGCCCCAGCATTTT. Amino acid sequence: CASSLAYRVKNQPQHF.

To note about this clonotype: A much more abundant neighbour one base away suggests this may be a read error. The V gene is TRBV5-1, the J gene TRBJ2-3, with 8 bases that match TRBD1. The CDR3 length is 18 residues. Germline V gives CDR1 SGHRS, CDR2 YFSETQ. The CDR3 DNA follows: TGCGCCAGCAGCTCGCTCCCGGGACAGGACGACCACACAGATACGCGGTATTTT. Protein: CASSSLPGQDDHTDTRYF.

The chain has TRBV20-1 and TRBJ2-3; TRBD2 aligns across 15 bases. Trimming removed 3 bases from V and 1 base from J; junction bases left unmatched: 14. The CDR3 length is 20 residues. Germline lookup yields CDR1 DFQATT and CDR2 SNEGSKA (reference sequence). The CDR3 coding sequence is TGCAGTGCTAGGGGAGGCAAGGGACTAGCGGGAGGATCGGGCACAGATACGCAGTATTTT. Translated, it gives CSARGGKGLAGGSGTDTQYF.

The rearrangement links TRBV4-1 to TRBJ2-7, with 8 bases lining up with TRBD2. The CDR3 loop spans 16 amino acids. Germline V CDR1 and CDR2: MGHRA, YSYEKL. The V gene end was trimmed by 4 bases and the J gene end by 3 bases; junction bases not matched to a gene: 11. The CDR3 protein is CASSPEGRAGVYEQYF. CDR3 DNA: TGCGCCAGCAGCCCCGAGGGACGAGCGGGAGTCTACGAGCAGTACTTC.

This clonotype has just a few counts. V is TRBV10-3 and J is TRBJ2-2; 12 bases line up with TRBD2. With 0 bases clipped from V and 6 bases from J, the junction kept 2 bases outside the gene matches. Germline V gene sequence: CDR1 ENHRY, CDR2 SYGVKD. This CDR3 spans 16 amino acids. DNA for the CDR3: TGTGCCATCAGTGAGTCGACTAGCGGGAGTGCCGGGGAGCTGTTTTTT. Encoded protein: CAISESTSGSAGELFF.

The chain uses TRBV6-2 or TRBV6-3 and TRBJ2-7; 7 bases agree with TRBD2. Germline trimming cut 7 bases from V and 6 bases from J; bases unmatched to any gene: 6. The CDR3 runs to 12 residues. Germline V lookup: CDR1 MNHEY, CDR2 SVGEGT. The CDR3 loop is CASKREAGEQYF. CDR3 DNA: TGTGCCAGCAAGCGGGAAGCCGGCGAGCAGTACTTC.

There are a few counts of this clonotype. V usage is TRBV7-8 and J usage is TRBJ2-7; D is uncertain. V was shortened by 7 bases and J by 0 bases, with 13 bases between the two germline ends. The CDR3 spans 14 residues. Germline V gene sequence: CDR1 SGHVS, CDR2 FQNEAQ. The CDR3 DNA is TGTGCCAGCACCTCGGCAGGCAGCTCCTACGAGCAGTACTTC. Its protein product is CASTSAGSSYEQYF.

The chain recombines TRBV28 with TRBJ1-2, with TRBD1 matching over 8 bases. The CDR3 covers 17 residues. Germline-derived CDR1 and CDR2 are MDHEN and SYDVKM. The junction had 15 bases not matched to a gene; V was cut back by 2 bases and J by 7 bases. The CDR3 sequence is CASSLPTGALGGCGYTF. The CDR3 nucleotides are TGTGCCAGCAGTTTACCGACAGGGGCTTTAGGGGGCTGTGGCTACACCTTC.

Only a few counts were recorded for this clonotype. This sequence joins TRBV20-1 and TRBJ2-2; possible D gene TRBD1, 5 bases. The CDR3 contains 14 residues. The V end lost 3 bases, the J end lost 2 bases, and 10 bases lay between the germline ends. The germline V gene encodes CDR1 DFQATT and CDR2 SNEGSKA (reference sequence). The CDR3 loop reads CSASKGANTGELFF. The CDR3 DNA follows: TGCAGTGCTAGTAAAGGGGCCAACACCGGGGAGCTGTTTTTT.

This clonotype was counted at least ten times. The chain uses TRBV20-1 and TRBJ2-2, with TRBD2 identical over 7 bases. The V segment lost 6 bases and the J segment 5 bases; nucleotides outside the gene matches: 12. This CDR3 is 15 amino acids long. Looked up from germline, CDR1 is DFQATT and CDR2 is SNEGSKA (reference sequence). CDR3 DNA sequence: TGCAGTGCCGTGATGATGCGGGGGAAGACCGGGGAGCTGTTTTTT. Protein: CSAVMMRGKTGELFF.

This clonotype was seen a handful of times. The chain carries TRBV12-3 or TRBV12-4 and TRBJ1-3, with 9 bases identical to TRBD1. V was pared by 3 bases and J by 0 bases, with 9 bases of the junction left unmatched. The CDR3 is made up of 18 amino acids. For the CDR3, the DNA is TGTGCCAGCAGTTTCCACTCCGGGACAGGGCTCTCTGGAAACACCATATATTTT. It encodes CASSFHSGTGLSGNTIYF.

The chain carries TRBV6-2 or TRBV6-3 and TRBJ1-2; TRBD1 aligns across 10 bases. This CDR3 region has 17 residues. V shed 5 bases and J 1 base; nucleotides not matched to a gene: 10. CDR1 MNHEY and CDR2 SVGEGT come from the germline V gene. CDR3 sequence: CASSPRGQGPLNYGYTF. The CDR3 DNA is TGTGCCAGCAGTCCCCGGGGACAGGGGCCTCTTAACTATGGCTACACCTTC.

Of note for this clonotype: This may be a read error: a much more frequent sequence differs by one nucleotide. The chain employs TRBV20-1 and TRBJ1-5; tentatively, D is TRBD1 (5 bases). V was pared by 5 bases and J by 3 bases, with 11 bases between. CDR3 length equals 13 residues. The germline CDR1 and CDR2 sequences are DFQATT and SNEGSKA (reference sequence). The CDR3 reads CSAGGTSNQPQHF. CDR3 DNA: TGCAGTGCTGGGGGGACCTCCAATCAGCCCCAGCATTTT.

This chain links TRBV7-9 with TRBJ2-3; 13 bases line up with TRBD2. The germline CDR1 and CDR2 sequences are SEHNR and FQNEAQ (reference sequence). The junction had 8 bases not matched to a gene; V was cut back by 5 bases and J by 0 bases. The CDR3 extends over 18 amino acids. CDR3 DNA: TGTGCCAGCAGCCCGAGACTAGCGGGGGGTACTAGCACAGATACGCAGTATTTT. Its translation: CASSPRLAGGTSTDTQYF.

CDR3 residues: CASRPTTQLNEKLFF. The CDR3 DNA follows: TGTGCCAGCAGGCCGACTACCCAACTGAATGAAAAACTGTTTTTT. The chain uses TRBV28 and TRBJ1-4; no clear D gene. V lost 6 bases and J lost 5, with 16 bases in between. From germline, CDR1 is MDHEN and CDR2 SYDVKM. The CDR3 consists of 15 residues.

V and J are TRBV6-2 or TRBV6-3 and TRBJ2-3; 8 positions match TRBD2. The junction had 6 bases not matched to a gene; V was cut back by 6 bases and J by 1 base. The germline gives CDR1 MNHEY, CDR2 SVGEGT. The CDR3 spans 15 residues. The CDR3 here is CASRPSGRGTDTQYF. The CDR3 DNA reads as TGTGCCAGCAGACCAAGCGGGAGAGGCACAGATACGCAGTATTTT.

V gene TRBV7-9 combines with J gene TRBJ1-5; 7 bases line up with TRBD1. The V gene's germline CDR1 is SEHNR and CDR2 FQNEAQ (reference sequence). The V segment lost 6 bases and the J segment 5 bases; nucleotides outside the gene matches: 4. This CDR3 is built from 13 residues. CDR3 region: CASSDRVDQPQHF. CDR3 coding DNA: TGTGCCAGCAGTGACAGGGTCGATCAGCCCCAGCATTTT.

This chain uses TRBV5-1 with TRBJ1-3, with D perhaps TRBD1 (5 bases). Germline V gene data show CDR1 as SGHRS and CDR2 as YFSETQ. The germline V and J ends were trimmed by 5 bases and 4 bases, with 16 bases remaining between them. The CDR3 is 15 amino acids. CDR3 region: CASSFAGTEGNTIYF. The CDR3 bases are TGCGCCAGCAGTTTCGCCGGGACGGAGGGAAACACCATATATTTT.

On this clonotype: This may be a read error, as it is one base from a much larger clone. The V gene is TRBV28, the J gene TRBJ2-1; D is possibly TRBD1 (5 bases). There are 12 residues in the CDR3. Germline-derived CDR1 and CDR2 are MDHEN and SYDVKM. CDR3 nucleotides: TGTGCCGGCAGTTTATATGACAGAGGGCAGTTCTTC. Amino acid sequence: CAGSLYDRGQFF.

This clonotype showed up many times. The chain recombines TRBV9 with TRBJ2-5; either TRBD1 or TRBD2 may fit D (5 bases each). The length of the CDR3 is 14 residues. Germline CDR1 is SGDLS and CDR2 is YYNGEE. V lost 0 bases to trimming and J lost 4 bases, with 10 bases between them. This CDR3 is CASSVGLRGETQYF. The CDR3, as DNA: TGTGCCAGCAGCGTAGGCTTGAGGGGAGAGACCCAGTACTTC.

This clonotype appeared a single time. The V call is TRBV15, the J call TRBJ2-1, with D perhaps TRBD1 (6 bases). Germline CDR1 and CDR2: LNHNV and YYDKDF (reference sequence). The germline V and J ends were trimmed by 1 base and 3 bases, with 7 bases remaining between them. CDR3 size: 14 residues. The CDR3 sequence is CATSRGGGYNEQFF. The CDR3 nucleotides read TGTGCCACCAGCAGAGGAGGGGGCTACAATGAGCAGTTCTTC. The complete variable domain, with remaining parts taken from reference TRBV15 and TRBJ2-1, reads DAMVIQNPRYQVTQFGKPVTLSCSQTLNHNVMYWYQQKSSQAPKLLFHYYDKDFNNEADTPDNFQSRRPNTSFCFLDIRSPGLGDTAMYLCATSRGGGYNEQFFGPGTRLTVL.

A note on this clonotype: Its ends do not fully match the called genes, so a read error is possible. The chain uses TRBV6-5 and TRBJ1-1; D not certain. Germline values: CDR1 MNHEY, CDR2 SVGAGI. CDR3 size: 17 residues. DNA of the CDR3: TGTGCCAGCAGTTACGCTTGGAGTCGGGGAATTGTCACTGAAGCTTCCTTT. Its translation: CASSYAWSRGIVTEASF.

This clonotype has a count of ten or more. V and J are TRBV7-8 and TRBJ2-7; TRBD1 might be the D (6 bases). V lost 4 bases to trimming and J lost 2 bases, with 12 bases between them. The CDR3 has 14 amino acids. CDR1 is SGHVS and CDR2 is FQNEAQ in the germline V gene. CDR3 in DNA: TGTGCCAGCAGCTCAACGGACAGACCCTACGAGCAGTACTTC. Protein: CASSSTDRPYEQYF.